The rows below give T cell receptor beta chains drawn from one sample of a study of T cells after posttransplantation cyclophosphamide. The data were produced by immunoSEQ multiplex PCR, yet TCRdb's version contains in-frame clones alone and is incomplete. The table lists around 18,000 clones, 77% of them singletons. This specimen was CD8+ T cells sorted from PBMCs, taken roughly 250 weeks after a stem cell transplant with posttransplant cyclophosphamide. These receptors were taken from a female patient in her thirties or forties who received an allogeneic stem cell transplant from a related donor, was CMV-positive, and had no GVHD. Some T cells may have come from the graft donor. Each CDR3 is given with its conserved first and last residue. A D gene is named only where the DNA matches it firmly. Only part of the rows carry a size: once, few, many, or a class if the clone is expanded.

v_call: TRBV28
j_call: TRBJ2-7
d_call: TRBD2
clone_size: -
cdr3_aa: CASSELAGGFSYEQYF
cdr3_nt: TGTGCCAGCAGTGAACTAGCGGGGGGGTTTTCCTACGAGCAGTACTTC

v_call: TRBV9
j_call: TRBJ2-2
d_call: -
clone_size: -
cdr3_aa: CASSVVTSGVDTGELFF
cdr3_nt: TGTGCCAGCAGCGTAGTAACTTCAGGGGTGGACACCGGGGAGCTGTTTTTT

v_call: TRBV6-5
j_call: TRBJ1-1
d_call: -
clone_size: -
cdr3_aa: CASSTAVDMNTEAFF
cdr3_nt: TGTGCCAGCAGCACGGCGGTGGACATGAACACTGAAGCTTTCTTT

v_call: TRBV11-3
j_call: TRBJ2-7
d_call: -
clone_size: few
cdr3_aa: CASSPTWLDEQYF
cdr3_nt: TGTGCCAGCAGCCCCACGTGGCTCGACGAGCAGTACTTC

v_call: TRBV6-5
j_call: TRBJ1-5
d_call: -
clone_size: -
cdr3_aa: CASRTGPYQPQHF
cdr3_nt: TGTGCCAGCAGAACAGGGCCATATCAGCCCCAGCATTTT

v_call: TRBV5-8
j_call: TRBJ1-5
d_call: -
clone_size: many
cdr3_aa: CASSLGGLGQPQHF
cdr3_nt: TGTGCCAGCAGCTTGGGTGGGCTTGGCCAGCCCCAGCATTTT

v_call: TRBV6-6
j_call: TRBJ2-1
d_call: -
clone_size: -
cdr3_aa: CASSYPGGINEQFF
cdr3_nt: TGTGCCAGCAGTTACCCCGGGGGAATCAATGAGCAGTTCTTC

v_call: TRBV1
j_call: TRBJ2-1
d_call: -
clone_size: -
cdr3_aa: CTSSWDSGGSYNEQFF
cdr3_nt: TGCACCAGCAGCTGGGATAGCGGGGGATCCTACAATGAGCAGTTCTTC

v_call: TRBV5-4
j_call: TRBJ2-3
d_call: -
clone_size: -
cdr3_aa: CASSLAVESTDTQYF
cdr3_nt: TGTGCCAGCAGCCTGGCTGTTGAGTCCACAGATACGCAGTATTTT

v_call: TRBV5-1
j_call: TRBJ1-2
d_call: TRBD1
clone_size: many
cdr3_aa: CASSTGQGNYTF
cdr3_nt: TGCGCCAGCAGCACCGGACAGGGAAACTACACCTTC

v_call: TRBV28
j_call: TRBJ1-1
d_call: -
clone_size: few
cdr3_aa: CATERVNTEAFF
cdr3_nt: TGTGCCACCGAGCGAGTGAACACTGAAGCTTTCTTT

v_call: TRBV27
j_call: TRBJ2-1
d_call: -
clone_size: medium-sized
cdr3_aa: CASTITGSSLSYNEQFF
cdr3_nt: TGTGCCAGCACCATAACCGGGTCCTCCCTCTCCTACAATGAGCAGTTCTTC

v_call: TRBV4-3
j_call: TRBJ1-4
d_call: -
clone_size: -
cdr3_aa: CASSQGLPQGEKLFF
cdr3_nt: TGCGCCAGCAGCCAAGGGCTCCCTCAGGGGGAAAAACTGTTTTTT

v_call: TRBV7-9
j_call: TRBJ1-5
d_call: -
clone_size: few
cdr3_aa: CASSFSTGGQPQHF
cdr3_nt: TGTGCCAGCAGCTTCTCCACGGGGGGTCAGCCCCAGCATTTT

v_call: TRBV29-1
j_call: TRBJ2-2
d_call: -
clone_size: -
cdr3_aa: CSVRWSGLDTGELFF
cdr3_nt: TGCAGCGTCCGCTGGTCAGGGTTGGACACCGGGGAGCTGTTTTTT